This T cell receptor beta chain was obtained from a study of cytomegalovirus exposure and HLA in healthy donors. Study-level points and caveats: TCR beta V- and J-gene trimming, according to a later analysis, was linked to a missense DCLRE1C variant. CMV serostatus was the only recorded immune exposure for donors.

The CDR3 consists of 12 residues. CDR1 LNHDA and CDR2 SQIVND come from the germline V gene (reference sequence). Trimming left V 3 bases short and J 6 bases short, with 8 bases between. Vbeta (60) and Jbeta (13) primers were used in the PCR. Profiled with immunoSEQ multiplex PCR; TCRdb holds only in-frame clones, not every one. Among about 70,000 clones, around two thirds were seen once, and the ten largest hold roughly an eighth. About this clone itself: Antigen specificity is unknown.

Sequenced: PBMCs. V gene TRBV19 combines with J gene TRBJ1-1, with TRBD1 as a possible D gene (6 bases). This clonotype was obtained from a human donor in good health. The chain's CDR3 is CASSMGAAEAFF. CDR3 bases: TGTGCCAGTAGTATGGGGGCAGCTGAAGCTTTCTTT.